Listed below are T cell receptor beta chains from one sample, sequenced in a study of shared clonotypes between healthy human individuals. Repertoires were generated with immunoSEQ multiplex PCR, while TCRdb's copy carries only in-frame clones and drops some. The data show about 680,000 clones, with about 74% seen just once and 1.7% held by the top ten. Sequencing was done on a sample of memory CD4+ T cells sorted from blood. The receptors were sampled from a woman aged 25 to 45 in good health. CDR3s include the opening cysteine and the closing phenylalanine or tryptophan. A D gene is named only where the DNA matches it firmly. Size tells how often a clone was seen (once, few, many) or the class of an expanded clone, and some rows leave it out.

abundance: few; j_gene: TRBJ2-5; d_gene: -; v_gene: TRBV29-1; len: 12; CDR3nt: TGCAGCGTGGTAGAAGGTTCGGGGACCCAGTACTTC; CDR3aa: CSVVEGSGTQYF
abundance: few; j_gene: TRBJ1-2; d_gene: TRBD1; v_gene: TRBV6-1; len: 14; CDR3nt: TGTGCCGGGACCTTCTCGGACAGGGTTAATGGCTACACCTTC; CDR3aa: CAGTFSDRVNGYTF
abundance: once; j_gene: TRBJ1-5; d_gene: -; v_gene: TRBV27; len: 11; CDR3nt: TGTGCCAGCAGTTTTTTCATCACCCAGCATTTT; CDR3aa: CASSFFITQHF
abundance: -; j_gene: TRBJ1-3; d_gene: -; v_gene: TRBV9; len: 16; CDR3nt: TGTGCCAGCAGCGTAGACTATCAGAACTCTGGAAACACCATATATTTT; CDR3aa: CASSVDYQNSGNTIYF
abundance: -; j_gene: TRBJ2-7; d_gene: -; v_gene: TRBV7-3; len: 13; CDR3nt: TGTGCCACTTCGGAGGGGGGAGGTAATGAGCAGTACTTC; CDR3aa: CATSEGGGNEQYF
abundance: -; j_gene: TRBJ2-7; d_gene: TRBD1; v_gene: TRBV19; len: 14; CDR3nt: TGTGCCAGTAGTGAGCAGACAGGGGTGGGCGAGCAGTACTTC; CDR3aa: CASSEQTGVGEQYF
abundance: -; j_gene: TRBJ2-5; d_gene: -; v_gene: TRBV28; len: 16; CDR3nt: TGTGCCAGCAGTCAATCGGCTGGCGGGGTGGATGGGACCCAGTACTTC; CDR3aa: CASSQSAGGVDGTQYF
abundance: once; j_gene: TRBJ2-2; d_gene: TRBD1; v_gene: TRBV27; len: 15; CDR3nt: TGTGCCAGCACCGCGGGACAGGGTCGCACCGGGGAGCTGTTTTTT; CDR3aa: CASTAGQGRTGELFF
abundance: -; j_gene: TRBJ2-3; d_gene: TRBD2; v_gene: TRBV7-9; len: 17; CDR3nt: TGTGCCAGCAGCAAAGGGACTAGCGGGAGGGCAACAGATACGCAGTATTTT; CDR3aa: CASSKGTSGRATDTQYF
abundance: -; j_gene: TRBJ2-2; d_gene: TRBD2; v_gene: TRBV4-1; len: 17; CDR3nt: TGCGCCAGCAGCCAATTTCTAGCGGGAGCCCTCACCGGGGAGCTGTTTTTT; CDR3aa: CASSQFLAGALTGELFF
abundance: -; j_gene: TRBJ2-7; d_gene: TRBD2; v_gene: TRBV2; len: 14; CDR3nt: TGTGCCAGCTTACTAGCGGCAACTGGAGGCGAGCAGTACTTC; CDR3aa: CASLLAATGGEQYF
abundance: -; j_gene: TRBJ2-3; d_gene: -; v_gene: TRBV2; len: 11; CDR3nt: TGTGCCTGTCGGATCACAGATACGCAGTATTTT; CDR3aa: CACRITDTQYF
abundance: -; j_gene: TRBJ1-1; d_gene: -; v_gene: TRBV19; len: 14; CDR3nt: TGTGCCAGTAGTATATCCAGGGAAAGGACTGAAGCTTTCTTT; CDR3aa: CASSISRERTEAFF
abundance: -; j_gene: TRBJ1-3; d_gene: -; v_gene: TRBV11-2; len: 14; CDR3nt: TGTGCCAGCAGCTTAGCAGGCTCTGGAAACACCATATATTTT; CDR3aa: CASSLAGSGNTIYF
abundance: -; j_gene: TRBJ1-5; d_gene: -; v_gene: TRBV2; len: 13; CDR3nt: TGTGCCAGCAGATACGACATCAATCAGCCCCAGCATTTT; CDR3aa: CASRYDINQPQHF